The present entry profiles one T cell receptor beta chain with its context. This sample stems from a study of blood T cell repertoires in COVID-19. Turning to the study itself: The United States, Italy and Spain provided the acute and convalescent COVID-19 samples. T cells, B-cell-depleted T cells, or PBMCs provided the cDNA or gDNA that served as material.

Trimming cost V 1 base and J 1 base, with 16 bases left between them. The germline CDR1 and CDR2 sequences are SGHNT and YENEEA. CDR3 length equals 17 residues. Authors' analysis steps: By means of reference gene primer amplification, nucleated cell counts were estimated. This table comes from immunoSEQ multiplex PCR, and its TCRdb copy is limited to in-frame clones, with some not included. D and trimming were read from the DNA, whereas the V and J calls and clone size are those reported in that table. Among over 55,000 clones listed, approximately 86% were seen once. Sequencing used peripheral blood. This rearrangement joins TRBV11-3 to TRBJ1-1, with D perhaps TRBD1 (6 bases). The source of this sequence is a human donor with active COVID-19. The donor label of this sample is uncertain. The CDR3 region is CASSLVRSLGANTEAFF. The CDR3 region has the DNA TGTGCCAGCAGCTTAGTCAGGTCTTTGGGGGCGAACACTGAAGCTTTCTTT. Full variable domain (rest looked up from reference TRBV11-3 and TRBJ1-1): EAGVVQSPRYKIIEKKQPVAFWCNPISGHNTLYWYLQNLGQGPELLIRYENEEAVDDSQLPKDRFSAERLKGVDSTLKIQPAELGDSAVYLCASSLVRSLGANTEAFFGQGTRLTVV.